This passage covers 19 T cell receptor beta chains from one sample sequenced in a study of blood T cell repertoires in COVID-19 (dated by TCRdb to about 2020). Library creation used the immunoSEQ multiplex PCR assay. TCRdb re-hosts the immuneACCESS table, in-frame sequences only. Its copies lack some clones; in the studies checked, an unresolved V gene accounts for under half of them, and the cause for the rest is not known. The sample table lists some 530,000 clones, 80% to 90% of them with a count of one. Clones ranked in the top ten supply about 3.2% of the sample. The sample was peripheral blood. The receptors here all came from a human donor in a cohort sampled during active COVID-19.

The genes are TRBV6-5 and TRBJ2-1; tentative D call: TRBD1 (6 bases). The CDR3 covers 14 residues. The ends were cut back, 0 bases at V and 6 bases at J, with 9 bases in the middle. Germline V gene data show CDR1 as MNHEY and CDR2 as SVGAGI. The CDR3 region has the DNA TGTGCCAGCAGTTACTCGAGGGACACCAATGAGCAGTTCTTC. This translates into CASSYSRDTNEQFF.

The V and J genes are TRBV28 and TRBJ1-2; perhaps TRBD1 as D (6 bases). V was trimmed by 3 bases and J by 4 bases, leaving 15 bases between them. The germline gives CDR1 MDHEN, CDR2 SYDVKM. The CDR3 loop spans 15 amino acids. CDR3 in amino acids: CASSFPTGYSYGYTF. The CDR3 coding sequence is TGTGCCAGCAGTTTCCCCACAGGGTACAGCTATGGCTACACCTTC.

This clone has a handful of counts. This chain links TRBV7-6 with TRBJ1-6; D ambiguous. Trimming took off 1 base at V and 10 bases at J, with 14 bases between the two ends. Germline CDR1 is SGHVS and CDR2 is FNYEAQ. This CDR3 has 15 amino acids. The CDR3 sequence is CASSLGHSDQSPLHF. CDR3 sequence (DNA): TGTGCCAGCAGCTTAGGACATTCCGATCAATCACCCCTCCACTTT.

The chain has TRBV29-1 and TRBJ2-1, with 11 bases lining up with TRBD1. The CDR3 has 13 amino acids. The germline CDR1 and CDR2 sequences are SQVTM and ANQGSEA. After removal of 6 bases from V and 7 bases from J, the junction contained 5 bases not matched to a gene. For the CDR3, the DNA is TGCAGCGTGGATGGGACAGGGGGGAATGAGCAGTTCTTC. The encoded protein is CSVDGTGGNEQFF.

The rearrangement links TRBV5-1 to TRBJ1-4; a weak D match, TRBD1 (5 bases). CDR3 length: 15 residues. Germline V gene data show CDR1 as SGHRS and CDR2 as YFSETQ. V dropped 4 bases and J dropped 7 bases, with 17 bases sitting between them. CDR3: CASSDPQGLGEKLFF. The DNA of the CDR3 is TGCGCCAGCAGCGACCCTCAGGGCCTAGGTGAAAAACTGTTTTTT.

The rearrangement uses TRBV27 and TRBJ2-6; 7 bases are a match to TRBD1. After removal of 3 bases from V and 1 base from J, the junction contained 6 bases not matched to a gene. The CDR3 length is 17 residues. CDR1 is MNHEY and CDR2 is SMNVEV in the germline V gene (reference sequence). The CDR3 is CASSFMGQYSGANVLTF. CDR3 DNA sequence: TGTGCCAGCAGTTTCATGGGACAGTATTCTGGGGCCAACGTCCTGACTTTC.

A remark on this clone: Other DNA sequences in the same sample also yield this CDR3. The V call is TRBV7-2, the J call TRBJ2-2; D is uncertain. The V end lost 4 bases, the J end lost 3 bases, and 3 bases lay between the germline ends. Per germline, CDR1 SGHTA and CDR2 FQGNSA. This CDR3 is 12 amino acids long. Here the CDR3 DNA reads TGTGCCAGCAGCTCGGACACCGGGGAGCTGTTTTTT. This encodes CASSSDTGELFF.

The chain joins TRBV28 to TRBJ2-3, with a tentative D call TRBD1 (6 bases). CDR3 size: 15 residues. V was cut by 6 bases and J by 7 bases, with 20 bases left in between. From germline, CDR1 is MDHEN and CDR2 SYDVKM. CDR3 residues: CASSLAGQSTNTQYF. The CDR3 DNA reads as TGTGCCAGCAGCCTAGCCGGACAGTCGACGAATACGCAGTATTTT.

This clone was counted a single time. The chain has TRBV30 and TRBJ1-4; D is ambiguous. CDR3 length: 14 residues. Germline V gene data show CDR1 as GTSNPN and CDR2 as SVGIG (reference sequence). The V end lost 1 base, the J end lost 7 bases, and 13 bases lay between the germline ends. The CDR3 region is CAWSGALMGEKLFF. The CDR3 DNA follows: TGTGCCTGGAGTGGGGCCCTAATGGGTGAAAAACTGTTTTTT. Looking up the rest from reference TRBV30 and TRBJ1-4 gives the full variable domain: SQTIHQWPATLVQPVGSPLSLECTVEGTSNPNLYWYRQAAGRGLQLLFYSVGIGQISSEVPQNLSASRPQDRQFILSSKKLLLSDSGFYLCAWSGALMGEKLFFGSGTQLSVL.

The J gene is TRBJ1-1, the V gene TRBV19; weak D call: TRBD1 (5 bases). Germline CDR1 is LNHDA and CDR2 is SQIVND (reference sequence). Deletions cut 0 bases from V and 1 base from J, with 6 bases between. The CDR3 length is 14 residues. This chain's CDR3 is CASSIDTGNTEAFF. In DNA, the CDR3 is TGTGCCAGTAGTATAGATACAGGGAACACTGAAGCTTTCTTT.

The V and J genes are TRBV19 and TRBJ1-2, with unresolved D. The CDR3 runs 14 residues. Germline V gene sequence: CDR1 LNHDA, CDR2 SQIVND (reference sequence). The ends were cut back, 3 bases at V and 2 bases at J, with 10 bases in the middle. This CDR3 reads CASSIQPANYGYTF. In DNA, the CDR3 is TGTGCCAGTAGTATCCAGCCAGCGAACTATGGCTACACCTTC.

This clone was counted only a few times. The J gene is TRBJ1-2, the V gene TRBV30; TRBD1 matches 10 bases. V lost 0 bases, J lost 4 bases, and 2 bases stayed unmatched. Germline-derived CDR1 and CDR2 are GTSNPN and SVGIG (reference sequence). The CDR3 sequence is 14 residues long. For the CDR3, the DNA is TGTGCCTGGAGTGTACGGACAGGGGGCTATGGCTACACCTTC. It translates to CAWSVRTGGYGYTF.

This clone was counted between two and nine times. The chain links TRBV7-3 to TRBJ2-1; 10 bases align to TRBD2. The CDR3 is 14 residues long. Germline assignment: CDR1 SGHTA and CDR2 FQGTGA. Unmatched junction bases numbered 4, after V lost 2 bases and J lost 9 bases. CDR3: CASSLASGSFEQFF. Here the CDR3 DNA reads TGTGCCAGCAGCTTAGCTAGCGGGAGCTTTGAGCAGTTCTTC. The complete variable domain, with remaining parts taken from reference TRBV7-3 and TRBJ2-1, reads GAGVSQTPSNKVTEKGKYVELRCDPISGHTALYWYRQSLGQGPEFLIYFQGTGAADDSGLPNDRFFAVRPEGSVSTLKIQRTERGDSAVYLCASSLASGSFEQFFGPGTRLTVL.

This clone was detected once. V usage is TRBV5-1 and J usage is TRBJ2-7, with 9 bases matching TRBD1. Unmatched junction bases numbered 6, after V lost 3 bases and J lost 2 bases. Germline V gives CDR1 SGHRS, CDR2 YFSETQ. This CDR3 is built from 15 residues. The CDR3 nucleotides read TGCGCCAGCAGCTATGGACAGGGGCTACCCTACGAGCAGTACTTC. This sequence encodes CASSYGQGLPYEQYF.

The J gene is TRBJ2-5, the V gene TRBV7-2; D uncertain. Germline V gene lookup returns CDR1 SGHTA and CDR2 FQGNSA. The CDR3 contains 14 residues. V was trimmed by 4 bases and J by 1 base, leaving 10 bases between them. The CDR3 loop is CASSSNSFQETQYF. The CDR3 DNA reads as TGTGCCAGCAGCTCTAACAGTTTCCAAGAGACCCAGTACTTC.

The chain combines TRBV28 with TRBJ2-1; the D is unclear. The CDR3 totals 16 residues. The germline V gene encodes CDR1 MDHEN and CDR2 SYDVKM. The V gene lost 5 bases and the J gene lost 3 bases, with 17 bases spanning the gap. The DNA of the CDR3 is TGTGCCAGCAGTGCTAGGATGGCGAGGAGCTACAATGAGCAGTTCTTC. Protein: CASSARMARSYNEQFF.

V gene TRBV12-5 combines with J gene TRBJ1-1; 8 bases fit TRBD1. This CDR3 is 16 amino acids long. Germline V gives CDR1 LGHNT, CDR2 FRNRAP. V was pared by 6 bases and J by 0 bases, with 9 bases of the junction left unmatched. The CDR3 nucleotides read TGTGCTAGTGGAGCTCGGACAGGGTACATGAACACTGAAGCTTTCTTT. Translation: CASGARTGYMNTEAFF.

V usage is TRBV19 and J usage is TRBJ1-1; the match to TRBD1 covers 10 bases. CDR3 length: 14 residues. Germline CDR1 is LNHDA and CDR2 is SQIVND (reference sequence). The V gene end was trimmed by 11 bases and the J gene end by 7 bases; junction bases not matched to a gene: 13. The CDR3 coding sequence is TGTGCCTCCGGGGGGGGACAGGGGAAAGGTGAAGCTTTCTTT. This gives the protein CASGGGQGKGEAFF.

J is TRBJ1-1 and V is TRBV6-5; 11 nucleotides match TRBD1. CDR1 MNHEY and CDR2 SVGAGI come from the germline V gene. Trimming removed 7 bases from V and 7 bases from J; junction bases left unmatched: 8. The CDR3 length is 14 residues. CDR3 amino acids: CASTPDRGRFEAFF. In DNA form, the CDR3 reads TGTGCCAGCACCCCGGACAGGGGGCGTTTTGAAGCTTTCTTT.